The sequence of this T cell receptor (beta chain) was determined in a study of OX40 agonist ivuxolimab in advanced cancers. Whole-study context: People who had prior anti-PD-1, anti-PD-L1 or anti-CTLA-4 therapy could take part, and around 43% had some.

The CDR3 is made up of 15 amino acids. In germline, CDR1 is LGHNA, CDR2 YSLEER. V dropped 3 bases and J dropped 1; count of bases not matched to a gene: 4. Points on this clone: As yet, its antigen is unknown.

Method: immunoSEQ multiplex PCR; TCRdb's copy keeps in-frame clones and lacks some. The profile shows roughly 130,000 clones, just over 90% of them singletons. Regarding the study as a whole: On average, a greater number of expanded clones characterised CD8+ T cells relative to CD4+.

This chain connects TRBV4-3 to TRBJ1-1; TRBD1 agrees at 8 bases. The material was CD4+ or CD8+ T cells sorted from blood, obtained in a trial of the OX40 agonist ivuxolimab. The sequence was obtained from an adult with an advanced solid tumor such as melanoma, head and neck, liver or kidney cancer. CDR3 in amino acids: CASSHLGQGNTEAFF. In DNA form, the CDR3 reads TGCGCCAGCAGCCATCTCGGACAGGGGAACACTGAAGCTTTCTTT.